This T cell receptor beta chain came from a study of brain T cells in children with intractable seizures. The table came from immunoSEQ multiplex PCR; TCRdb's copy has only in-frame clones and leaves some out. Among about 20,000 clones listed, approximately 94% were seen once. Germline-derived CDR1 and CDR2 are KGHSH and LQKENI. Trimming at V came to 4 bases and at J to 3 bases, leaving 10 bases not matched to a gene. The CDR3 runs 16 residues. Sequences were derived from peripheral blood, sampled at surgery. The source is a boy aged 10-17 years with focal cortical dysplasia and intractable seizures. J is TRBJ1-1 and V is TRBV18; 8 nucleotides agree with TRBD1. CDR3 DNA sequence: TGTGCCAGCTCACTCTACTGGACAGGGTCAGACACTGAAGCTTTCTTT. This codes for CASSLYWTGSDTEAFF.